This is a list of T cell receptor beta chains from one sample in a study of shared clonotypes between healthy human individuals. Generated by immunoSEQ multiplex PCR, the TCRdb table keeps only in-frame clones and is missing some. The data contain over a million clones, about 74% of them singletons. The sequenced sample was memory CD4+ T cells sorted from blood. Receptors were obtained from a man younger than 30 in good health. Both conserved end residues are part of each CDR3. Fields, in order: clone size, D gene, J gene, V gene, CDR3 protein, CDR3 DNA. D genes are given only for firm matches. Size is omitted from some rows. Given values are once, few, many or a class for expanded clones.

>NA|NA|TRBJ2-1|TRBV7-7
CASSPSPGNEQFF
TGTGCTAGCAGCCCCTCCCCCGGGAATGAGCAGTTCTTC
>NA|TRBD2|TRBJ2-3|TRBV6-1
CASNPSGGRTDTQYF
TGTGCCAGCAACCCTAGCGGGGGGCGCACAGATACGCAGTATTTT
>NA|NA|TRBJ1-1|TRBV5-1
CASRKSAGSGNTEAFF
TGCGCCAGCAGAAAGTCGGCAGGGTCAGGAAACACTGAAGCTTTCTTT
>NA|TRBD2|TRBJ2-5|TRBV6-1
CAGKRGGGQETQYF
TGTGCCGGAAAGCGGGGAGGCGGCCAAGAGACCCAGTACTTC
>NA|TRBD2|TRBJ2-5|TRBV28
CASSKSGGPIETQYF
TGTGCCAGCAGCAAGTCGGGGGGGCCCATAGAGACCCAGTACTTC
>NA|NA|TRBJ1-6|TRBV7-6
CASSLDETSLSLHF
TGTGCCAGCAGCTTAGACGAGACGTCTCTCTCCCTCCACTTT
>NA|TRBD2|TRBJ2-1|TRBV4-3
CASSHQLAEGSYNEQFF
TGCGCCAGCAGCCATCAACTAGCGGAGGGCTCCTACAATGAGCAGTTCTTC
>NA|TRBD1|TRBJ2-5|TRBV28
CASSQTGAAETQYF
TGTGCCAGCAGTCAAACAGGGGCTGCGGAGACCCAGTACTTC
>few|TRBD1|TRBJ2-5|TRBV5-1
CASSYRGQGTETQYF
TGCGCCAGCTCGTACCGGGGACAGGGAACGGAGACCCAGTACTTC
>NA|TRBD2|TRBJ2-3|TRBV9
CASSSRTGGNTQYF
TGTGCCAGCAGCTCACGAACCGGGGGGAATACGCAGTATTTT
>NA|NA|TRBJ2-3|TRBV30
CAWSALWATSTDTQYF
TGTGCCTGGAGCGCTTTATGGGCAACTAGCACAGATACGCAGTATTTT
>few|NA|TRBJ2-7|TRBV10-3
CAISGTGFTYEQYF
TGTGCCATCAGTGGAACGGGATTCACCTACGAGCAGTACTTC
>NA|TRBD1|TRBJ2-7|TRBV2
CASSGTGAAGAGQYF
TGTGCCAGCAGTGGGACAGGGGCCGCTGGGGCGGGGCAGTACTTC
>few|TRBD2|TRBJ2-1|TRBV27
CASSSGLAAFGKQFF
TGTGCCAGCAGTTCCGGACTAGCGGCCTTCGGTAAGCAGTTCTTC
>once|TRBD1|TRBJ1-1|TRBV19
CASSQQGAAPEAFF
TGTGCCAGTAGTCAACAGGGGGCGGCCCCTGAAGCTTTCTTT
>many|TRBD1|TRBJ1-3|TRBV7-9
CASSQGQGYGNTIYF
TGTGCCAGCAGCCAGGGACAGGGGTACGGAAACACCATATATTTT
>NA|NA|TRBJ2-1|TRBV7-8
CASSLAGSFLNEQFF
TGTGCCAGCAGCTTGGCAGGCAGCTTTCTCAATGAGCAGTTCTTC
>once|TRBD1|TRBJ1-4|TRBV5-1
CASSLAGDRTNEKLFF
TGCGCCAGCAGCTTGGCCGGGGACAGAACTAATGAAAAACTGTTTTTT
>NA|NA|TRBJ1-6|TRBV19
CASSPIGGNSPLHF
TGTGCCAGTAGTCCCATCGGGGGTAATTCACCCCTCCACTTT
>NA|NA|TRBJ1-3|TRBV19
CASHEGPNSGNTIYF
TGTGCCAGTCACGAGGGACCGAACTCTGGAAACACCATATATTTT
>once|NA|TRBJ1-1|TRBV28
CASSLSQGGSEAFF
TGTGCCAGCAGTTTGTCGCAGGGAGGGTCTGAAGCTTTCTTT
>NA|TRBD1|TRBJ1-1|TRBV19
CASSPTGKFTEAFF
TGTGCCAGTAGCCCGACAGGGAAGTTCACTGAAGCTTTCTTT
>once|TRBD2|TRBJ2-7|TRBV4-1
CASKPSGLAGYEQYF
TGCGCCAGCAAACCCTCGGGGCTAGCGGGGTACGAGCAGTACTTC
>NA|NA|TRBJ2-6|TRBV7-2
CASSVSGANVLTF
TGTGCCAGCAGCGTATCTGGGGCCAACGTCCTGACTTTC
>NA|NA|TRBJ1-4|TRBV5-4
CASSLQGATNEKLFF
TGTGCCAGCAGCTTACAGGGTGCAACTAATGAAAAACTGTTTTTT
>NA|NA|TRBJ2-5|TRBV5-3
CARSFGRNQETQYF
TGTGCCAGAAGCTTTGGACGAAACCAAGAGACCCAGTACTTC
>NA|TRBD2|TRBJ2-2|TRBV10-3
CAISSGLAGVNTGELFF
TGTGCCATCAGTTCGGGACTAGCGGGAGTTAACACCGGGGAGCTGTTTTTT
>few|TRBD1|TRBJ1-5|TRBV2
CASRGQGVQPQHF
TGTGCCAGCAGGGGACAGGGTGTCCAGCCCCAGCATTTT
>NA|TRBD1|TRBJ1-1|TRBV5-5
CASSSGAGGDKTEAFF
TGTGCCAGCAGCTCGGGAGCAGGGGGTGATAAGACTGAAGCTTTCTTT
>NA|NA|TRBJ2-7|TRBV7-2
CASSLRSMTGSYEQYF
TGTGCCAGCAGCTTAAGGTCTATGACGGGCTCCTACGAGCAGTACTTC
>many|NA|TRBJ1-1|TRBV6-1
CASNVDLNTEAFF
TGTGCCAGCAACGTAGACCTGAACACTGAAGCTTTCTTT
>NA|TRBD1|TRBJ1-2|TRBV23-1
CASSQSPRDRGYGYTF
TGCGCCAGCAGTCAATCGCCCCGGGACAGGGGCTATGGCTACACCTTC
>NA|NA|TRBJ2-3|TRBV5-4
CASSSAMSTDTQYF
TGTGCCAGCAGCTCCGCGATGAGCACAGATACGCAGTATTTT
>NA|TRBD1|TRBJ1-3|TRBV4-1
CASSQGTVRGGNTIYF
TGCGCCAGCAGCCAGGGGACAGTCCGGGGCGGAAACACCATATATTTT
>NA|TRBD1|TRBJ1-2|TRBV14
CASSQDFRDRGYTF
TGTGCCAGCAGCCAAGATTTCAGGGACAGGGGCTACACCTTC
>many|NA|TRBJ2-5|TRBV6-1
CASSAGSSYQETQYF
TGTGCCAGCAGTGCGGGCAGTTCGTACCAAGAGACCCAGTACTTC
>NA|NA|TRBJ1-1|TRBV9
CASSGPNWNTEAFF
TGTGCCAGCAGCGGACCAAATTGGAACACTGAAGCTTTCTTT
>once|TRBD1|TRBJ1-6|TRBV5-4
CASSGSGTGDSPLHF
TGTGCCAGCAGCGGATCCGGGACAGGGGATTCACCCCTCCACTTT
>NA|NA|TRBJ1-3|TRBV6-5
CASSYRGAMGNTIYF
TGTGCCAGCAGTTACCGTGGGGCTATGGGAAACACCATATATTTT
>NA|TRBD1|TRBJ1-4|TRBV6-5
CASSRDRVAGEKLFF
TGTGCCAGCAGTAGGGACAGGGTAGCTGGTGAAAAACTGTTTTTT
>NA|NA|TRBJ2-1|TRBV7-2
CASSLAPVLGRSYNEQFF
TGTGCCAGCAGCTTAGCGCCAGTTCTAGGGCGTTCCTACAATGAGCAGTTCTTC
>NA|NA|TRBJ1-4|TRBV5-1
CASSIDGSNEKLFF
TGCGCCAGCAGCATCGACGGATCCAATGAAAAACTGTTTTTT
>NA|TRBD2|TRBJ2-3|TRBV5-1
CASSFSAGGQPDTQYF
TGCGCCAGCAGCTTTTCAGCGGGGGGGCAGCCAGATACGCAGTATTTT
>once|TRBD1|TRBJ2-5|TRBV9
CASNLGGLGETQYF
TGTGCCAGCAATCTAGGGGGCCTCGGGGAGACCCAGTACTTC
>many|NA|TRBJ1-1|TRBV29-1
CSGRQIEAFF
TGCAGCGGAAGACAGATTGAAGCTTTCTTT
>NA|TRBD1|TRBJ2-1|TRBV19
CASSEQGVHEQFF
TGTGCCAGTAGCGAACAGGGGGTCCATGAGCAGTTCTTC
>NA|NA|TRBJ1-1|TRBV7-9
CASSLGGSTEAFF
TGTGCCAGCAGCCTAGGGGGGAGCACTGAAGCTTTCTTT
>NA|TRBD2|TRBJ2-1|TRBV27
CASSLGAGGPHEQFF
TGTGCCAGCAGTTTAGGAGCGGGAGGCCCCCATGAGCAGTTCTTC
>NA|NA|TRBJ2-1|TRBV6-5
CASSYSRNNNEQFF
TGTGCCAGCAGTTACTCGAGGAACAACAATGAGCAGTTCTTC